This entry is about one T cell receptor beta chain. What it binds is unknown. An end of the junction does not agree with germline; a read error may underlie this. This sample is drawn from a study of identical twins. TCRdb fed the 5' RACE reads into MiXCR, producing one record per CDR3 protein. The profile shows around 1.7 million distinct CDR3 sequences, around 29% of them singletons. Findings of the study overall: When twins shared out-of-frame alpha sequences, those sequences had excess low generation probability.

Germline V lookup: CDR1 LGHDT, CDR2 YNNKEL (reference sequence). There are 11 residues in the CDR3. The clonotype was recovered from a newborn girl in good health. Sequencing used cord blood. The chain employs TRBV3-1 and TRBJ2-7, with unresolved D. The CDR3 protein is CASGQYFEQYF. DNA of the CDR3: TGTGCCAGCGGCCAATACTTCGAGCAGTACTTC.